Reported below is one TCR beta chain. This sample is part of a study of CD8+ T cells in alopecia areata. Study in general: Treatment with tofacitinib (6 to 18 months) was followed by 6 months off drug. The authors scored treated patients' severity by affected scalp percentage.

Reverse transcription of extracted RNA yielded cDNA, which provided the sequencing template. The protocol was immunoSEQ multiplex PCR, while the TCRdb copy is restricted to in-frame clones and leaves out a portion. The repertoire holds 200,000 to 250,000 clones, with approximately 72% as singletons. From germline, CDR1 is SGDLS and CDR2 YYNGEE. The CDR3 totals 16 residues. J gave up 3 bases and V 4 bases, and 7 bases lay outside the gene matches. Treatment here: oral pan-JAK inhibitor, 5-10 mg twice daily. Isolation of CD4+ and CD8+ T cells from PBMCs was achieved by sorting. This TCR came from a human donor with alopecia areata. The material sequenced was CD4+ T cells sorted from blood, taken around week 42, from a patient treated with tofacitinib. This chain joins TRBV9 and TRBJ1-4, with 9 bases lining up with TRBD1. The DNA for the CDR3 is TGTGCCAGCAGCCCCCAGGGGACAGGGCCTAATGAAAAACTGTTTTTT. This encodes CASSPQGTGPNEKLFF.